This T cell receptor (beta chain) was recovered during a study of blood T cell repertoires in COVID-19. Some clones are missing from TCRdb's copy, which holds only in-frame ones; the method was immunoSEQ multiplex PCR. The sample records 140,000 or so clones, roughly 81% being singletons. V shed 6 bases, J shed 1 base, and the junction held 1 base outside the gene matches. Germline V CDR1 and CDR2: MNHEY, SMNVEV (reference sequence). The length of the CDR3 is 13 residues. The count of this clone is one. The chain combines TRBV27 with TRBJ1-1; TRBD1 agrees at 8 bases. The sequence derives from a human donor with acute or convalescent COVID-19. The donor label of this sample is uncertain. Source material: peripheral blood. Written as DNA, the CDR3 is TGTGCCAGCAGGGACAGGGAGAACACTGAAGCTTTCTTT. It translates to CASRDRENTEAFF.